This T cell receptor beta chain was documented in a study of T cells in localized non-small cell lung cancer. This CDR3 comprises 12 residues. The germline gives CDR1 SGHNT, CDR2 YYREEE (reference sequence). The ends were cut back, 0 bases at V and 7 bases at J, with 5 bases in the middle. Findings and limits, study-wide: Detection in adjacent lung was observed for a median roughly 62 of the top 100 tumor clones. Greater blood T cell density accompanied longer overall survival.

Measured with immunoSEQ multiplex PCR; TCRdb has only the in-frame clones, and not every one. This table holds roughly 76,000 clones, around three quarters found once. Details on this clone: The target antigen is unknown.

This material consisted of PBMCs, taken before any cancer treatment. The V gene is TRBV5-4, the J gene TRBJ2-1; the D is unclear. The clonotype comes from a man aged 35-69 years with stage II squamous cell lung carcinoma. CDR3 in DNA: TGTGCCAGCAGCTTGGCAGCGAATGAGCAGTTCTTC. This sequence encodes CASSLAANEQFF.